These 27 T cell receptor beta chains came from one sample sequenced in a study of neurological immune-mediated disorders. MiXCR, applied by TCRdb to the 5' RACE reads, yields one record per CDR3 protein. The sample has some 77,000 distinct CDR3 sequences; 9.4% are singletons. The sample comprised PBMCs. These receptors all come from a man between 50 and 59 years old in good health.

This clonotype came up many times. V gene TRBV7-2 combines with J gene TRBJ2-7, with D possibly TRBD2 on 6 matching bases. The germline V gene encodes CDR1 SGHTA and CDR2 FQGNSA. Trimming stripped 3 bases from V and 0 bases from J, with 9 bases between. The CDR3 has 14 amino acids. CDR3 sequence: CASSFGGSSYEQYF. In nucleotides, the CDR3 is TGTGCCAGCAGCTTTGGGGGGAGCTCCTACGAGCAGTACTTC.

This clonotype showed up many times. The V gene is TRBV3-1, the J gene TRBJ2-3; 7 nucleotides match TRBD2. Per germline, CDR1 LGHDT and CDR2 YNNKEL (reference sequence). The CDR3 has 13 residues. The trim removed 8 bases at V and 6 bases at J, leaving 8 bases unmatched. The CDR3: CASGRGRADTQYF. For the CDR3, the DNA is TGTGCCAGCGGAAGAGGGAGGGCGGATACGCAGTATTTT.

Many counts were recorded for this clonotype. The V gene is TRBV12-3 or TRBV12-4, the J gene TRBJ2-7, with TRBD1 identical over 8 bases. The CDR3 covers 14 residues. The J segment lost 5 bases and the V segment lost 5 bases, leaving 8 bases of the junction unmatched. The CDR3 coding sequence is TGTGCCAGCAGTCCCAGGACAGGGCGACACGAGCAGTACTTC. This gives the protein CASSPRTGRHEQYF.

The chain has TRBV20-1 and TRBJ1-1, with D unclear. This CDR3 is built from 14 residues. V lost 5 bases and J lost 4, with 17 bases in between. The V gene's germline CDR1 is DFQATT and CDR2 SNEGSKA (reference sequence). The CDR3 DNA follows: TGCAGTGCTTGCTGGGGAGGGTTTTGCACTGAAGCTTTCTTT. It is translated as CSACWGGFCTEAFF.

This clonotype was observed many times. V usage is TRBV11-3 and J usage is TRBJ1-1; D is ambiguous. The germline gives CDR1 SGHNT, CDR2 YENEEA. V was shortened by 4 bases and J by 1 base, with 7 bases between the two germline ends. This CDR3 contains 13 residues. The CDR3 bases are TGTGCCAGCAGCTCCTTGGGGAACACTGAAGCTTTCTTT. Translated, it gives CASSSLGNTEAFF.

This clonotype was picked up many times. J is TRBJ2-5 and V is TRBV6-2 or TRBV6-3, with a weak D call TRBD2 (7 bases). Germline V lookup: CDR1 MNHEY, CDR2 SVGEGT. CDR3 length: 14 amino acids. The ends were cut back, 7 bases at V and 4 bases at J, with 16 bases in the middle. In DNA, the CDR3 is TGTGCCAGCACAATCCGGGGGGCGTTAGAGACCCAGTACTTC. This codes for CASTIRGALETQYF.

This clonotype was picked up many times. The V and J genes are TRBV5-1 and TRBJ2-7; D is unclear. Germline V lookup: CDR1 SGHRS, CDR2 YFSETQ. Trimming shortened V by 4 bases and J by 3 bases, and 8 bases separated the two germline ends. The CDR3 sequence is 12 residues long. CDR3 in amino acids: CASSQENYEQYF. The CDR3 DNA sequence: TGCGCCAGCAGCCAGGAGAACTACGAGCAGTACTTC.

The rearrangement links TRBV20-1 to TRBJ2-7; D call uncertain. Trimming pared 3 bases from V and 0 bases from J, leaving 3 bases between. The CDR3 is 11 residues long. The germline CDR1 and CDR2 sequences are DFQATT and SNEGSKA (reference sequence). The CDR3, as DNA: TGCAGTGCTAGGTCCTCCTACGAGCAGTACTTC. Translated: CSARSSYEQYF.

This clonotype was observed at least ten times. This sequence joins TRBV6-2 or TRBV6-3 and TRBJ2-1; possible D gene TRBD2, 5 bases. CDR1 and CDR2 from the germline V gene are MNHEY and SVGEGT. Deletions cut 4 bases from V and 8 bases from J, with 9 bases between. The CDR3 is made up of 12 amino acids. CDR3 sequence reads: CASSSGLDEQFF. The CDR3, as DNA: TGTGCCAGCAGTTCTGGACTGGATGAGCAGTTCTTC.

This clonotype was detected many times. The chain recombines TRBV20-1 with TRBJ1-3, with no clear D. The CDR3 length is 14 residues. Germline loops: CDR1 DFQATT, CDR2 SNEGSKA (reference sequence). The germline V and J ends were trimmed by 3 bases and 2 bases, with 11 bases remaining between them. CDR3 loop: CSASRINTGNTIYF. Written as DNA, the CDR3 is TGCAGTGCTAGCAGAATTAACACTGGAAACACCATATATTTT.

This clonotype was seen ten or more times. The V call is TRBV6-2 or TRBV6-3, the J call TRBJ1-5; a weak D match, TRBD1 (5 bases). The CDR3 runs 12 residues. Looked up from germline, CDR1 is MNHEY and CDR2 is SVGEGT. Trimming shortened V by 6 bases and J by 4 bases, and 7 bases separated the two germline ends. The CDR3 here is CASRSGNQPQHF. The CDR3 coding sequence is TGTGCCAGCAGGTCAGGGAATCAGCCCCAGCATTTT.

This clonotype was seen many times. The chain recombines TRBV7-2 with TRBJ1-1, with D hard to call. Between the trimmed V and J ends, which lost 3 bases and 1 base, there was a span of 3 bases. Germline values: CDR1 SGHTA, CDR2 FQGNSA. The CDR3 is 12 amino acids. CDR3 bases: TGTGCCAGCAGCTTTTGGAACACTGAAGCTTTCTTT. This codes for CASSFWNTEAFF. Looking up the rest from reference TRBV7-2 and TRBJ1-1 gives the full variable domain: GAGVSQSPSNKVTEKGKDVELRCDPISGHTALYWYRQSLGQGLEFLIYFQGNSAPDKSGLPSDRFSAERTGGSVSTLTIQRTQQEDSAVYLCASSFWNTEAFFGQGTRLTVV.

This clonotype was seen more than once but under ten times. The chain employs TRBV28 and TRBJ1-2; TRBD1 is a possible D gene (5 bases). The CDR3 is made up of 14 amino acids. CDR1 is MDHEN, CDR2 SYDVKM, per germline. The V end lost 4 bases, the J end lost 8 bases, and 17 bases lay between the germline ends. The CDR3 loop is CASSYAAGTYGYTF. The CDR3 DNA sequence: TGTGCCAGCAGTTATGCAGCAGGGACCTACGGCTACACCTTC.

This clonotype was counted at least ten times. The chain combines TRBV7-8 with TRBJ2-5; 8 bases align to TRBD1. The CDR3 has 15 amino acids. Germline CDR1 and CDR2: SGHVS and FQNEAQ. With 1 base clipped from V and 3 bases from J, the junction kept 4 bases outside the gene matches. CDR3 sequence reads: CASSLGGQGEETQYF. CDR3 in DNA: TGTGCCAGCAGCTTAGGTGGACAGGGCGAAGAGACCCAGTACTTC.

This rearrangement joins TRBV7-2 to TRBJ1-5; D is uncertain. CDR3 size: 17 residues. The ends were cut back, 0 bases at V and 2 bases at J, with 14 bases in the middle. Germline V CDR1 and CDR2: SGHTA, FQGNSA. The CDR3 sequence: CASSLAGPRSGNQPQHF. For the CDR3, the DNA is TGTGCCAGCAGCTTAGCCGGGCCCCGGAGCGGCAATCAGCCCCAGCATTTT.

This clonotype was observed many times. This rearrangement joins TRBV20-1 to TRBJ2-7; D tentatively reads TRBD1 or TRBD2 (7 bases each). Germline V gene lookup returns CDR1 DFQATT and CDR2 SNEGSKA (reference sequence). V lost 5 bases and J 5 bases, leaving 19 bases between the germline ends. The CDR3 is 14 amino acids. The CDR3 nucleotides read TGCAGTGCTGATATGACAGGGACTATCAACGAGCAGTACTTC. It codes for CSADMTGTINEQYF.

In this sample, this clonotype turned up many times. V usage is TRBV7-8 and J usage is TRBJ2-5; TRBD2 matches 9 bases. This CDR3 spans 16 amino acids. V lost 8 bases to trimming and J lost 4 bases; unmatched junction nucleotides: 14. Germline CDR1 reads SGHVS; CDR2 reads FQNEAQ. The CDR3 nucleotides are TGTGCCAGCTCAGGGTCTAGCGGGATTTCTGGAGAGACCCAGTACTTC. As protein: CASSGSSGISGETQYF.

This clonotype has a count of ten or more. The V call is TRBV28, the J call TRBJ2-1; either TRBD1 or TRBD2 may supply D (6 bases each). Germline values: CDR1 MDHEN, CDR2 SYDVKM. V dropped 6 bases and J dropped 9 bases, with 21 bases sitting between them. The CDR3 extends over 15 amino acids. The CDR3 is CASSHTRGGSSEQFF. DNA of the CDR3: TGTGCCAGCAGCCATACTAGAGGGGGGTCTAGTGAGCAGTTCTTC.

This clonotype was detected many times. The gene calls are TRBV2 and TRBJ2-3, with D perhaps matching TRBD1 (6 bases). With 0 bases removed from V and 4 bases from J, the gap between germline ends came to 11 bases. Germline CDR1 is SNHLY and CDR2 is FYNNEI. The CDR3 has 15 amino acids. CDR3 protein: CASSEAEAGADTQYF. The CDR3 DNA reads TGTGCCAGCAGTGAAGCGGAGGCAGGGGCAGATACGCAGTATTTT.

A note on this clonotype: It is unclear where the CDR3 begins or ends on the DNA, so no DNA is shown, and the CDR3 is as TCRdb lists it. CDR3: CASSLSVGETQYFGPDTQYF. This chain connects TRBV12-3 or TRBV12-4 to TRBJ2-3. Termini included, the CDR3 measures 20 amino acids.

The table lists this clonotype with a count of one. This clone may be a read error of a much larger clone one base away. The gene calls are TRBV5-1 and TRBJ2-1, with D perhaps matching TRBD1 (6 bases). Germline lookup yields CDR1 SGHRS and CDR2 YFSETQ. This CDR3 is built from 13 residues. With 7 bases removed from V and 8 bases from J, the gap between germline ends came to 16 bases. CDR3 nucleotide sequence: TGCGCCAGCGGGACATTGAGTACCTATGAGCAGTTCTTC. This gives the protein CASGTLSTYEQFF.

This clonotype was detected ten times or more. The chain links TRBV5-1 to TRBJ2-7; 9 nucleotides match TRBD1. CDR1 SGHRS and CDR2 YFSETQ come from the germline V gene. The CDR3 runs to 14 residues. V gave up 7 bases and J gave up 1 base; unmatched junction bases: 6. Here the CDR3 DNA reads TGCGCCAGCGGTCGACAGGGGGGGTCCTACGAGCAGTACTTC. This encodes CASGRQGGSYEQYF. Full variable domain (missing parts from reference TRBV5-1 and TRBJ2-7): KAGVTQTPRYLIKTRGQQVTLSCSPISGHRSVSWYQQTPGQGLQFLFEYFSETQRNKGNFPGRFSGRQFSNSRSEMNVSTLELGDSALYLCASGRQGGSYEQYFGPGTRLTVT.

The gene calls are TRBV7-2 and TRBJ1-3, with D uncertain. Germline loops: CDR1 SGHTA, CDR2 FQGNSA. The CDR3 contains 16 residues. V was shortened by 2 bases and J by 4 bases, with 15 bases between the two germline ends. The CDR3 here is CASSLSISGPGNTIYF. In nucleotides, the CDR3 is TGTGCCAGCAGCTTATCAATTTCTGGTCCCGGAAACACCATATATTTT.

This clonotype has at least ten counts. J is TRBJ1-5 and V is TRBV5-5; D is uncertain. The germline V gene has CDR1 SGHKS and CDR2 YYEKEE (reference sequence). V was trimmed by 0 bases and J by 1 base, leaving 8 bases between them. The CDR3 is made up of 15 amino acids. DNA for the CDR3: TGTGCCAGCAGCTTGGAGGTAAGCAGCAATCAGCCCCAGCATTTT. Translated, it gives CASSLEVSSNQPQHF.

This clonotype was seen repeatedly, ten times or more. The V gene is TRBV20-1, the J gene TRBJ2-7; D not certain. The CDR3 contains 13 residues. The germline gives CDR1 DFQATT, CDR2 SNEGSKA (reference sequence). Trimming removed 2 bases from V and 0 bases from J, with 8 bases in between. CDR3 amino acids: CSARTESSYEQYF. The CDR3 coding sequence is TGCAGTGCTAGAACAGAAAGCTCCTACGAGCAGTACTTC.

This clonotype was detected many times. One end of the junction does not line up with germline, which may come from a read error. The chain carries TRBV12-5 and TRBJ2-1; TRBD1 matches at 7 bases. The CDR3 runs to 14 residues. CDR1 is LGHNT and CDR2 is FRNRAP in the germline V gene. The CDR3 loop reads CASGLSAGGPLLIF. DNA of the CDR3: TGTGCTAGTGGTTTATCAGCAGGGGGTCCCCTTTTGATCTTC.

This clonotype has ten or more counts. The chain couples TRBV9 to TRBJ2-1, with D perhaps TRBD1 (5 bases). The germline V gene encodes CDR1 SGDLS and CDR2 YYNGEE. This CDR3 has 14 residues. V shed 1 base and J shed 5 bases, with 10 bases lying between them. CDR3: CASSVQTVDNEQFF. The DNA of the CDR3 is TGTGCCAGCAGCGTACAGACAGTTGACAATGAGCAGTTCTTC.